The next 9 T cell receptor beta chains were all read from a single sample in a study of T-cell reconstitution after alpha-beta-depleted transplantation in children. This sample's TCRbeta library carried unique molecular identifier barcodes. TCRdb ran MiXCR on the PCR reads and lists one entry per CDR3 protein. The table lists about 250,000 distinct CDR3 sequences, under 30% of them singletons, with about 5% in the top ten. The sample in question was PBMCs, mostly from graft donor cells, obtained 360 days after TCRalphabeta/CD19-depleted stem cell transplant. These receptors came from a female patient aged 2-15 years who had a stem cell transplant for congenital amegakaryocytic thrombocytopenia, so the T cells may come from the graft donor.

The V gene is TRBV9, the J gene TRBJ2-3, with TRBD2 matching over 8 bases. Losses at the gene ends were 2 bases for V and 1 base for J; bases not matched to a gene: 6. Germline V CDR1 and CDR2: SGDLS, YYNGEE. The CDR3 length is 16 residues. The CDR3 coding sequence is TGTGCCAGCAGCGTTGCCAGCGGGGGCCGCACAGATACGCAGTATTTT. Protein: CASSVASGGRTDTQYF.

This clonotype was seen a handful of times. The V and J genes are TRBV7-3 and TRBJ2-3; D unclear. The V end lost 5 bases, the J end lost 6 bases, and 15 bases lay between the germline ends. CDR1 and CDR2 from the germline V gene are SGHTA and FQGTGA. This CDR3 spans 14 amino acids. The CDR3 DNA reads as TGTGCCAGCAGCAACTACACAGCCTGGGATACGCAGTATTTT. Its protein product is CASSNYTAWDTQYF.

This clonotype was seen just once. The chain employs TRBV11-2 and TRBJ2-1, with D unresolved. CDR1 and CDR2 (germline): SGHAT, FQNNGV. The CDR3 is 16 amino acids. Trimming pared 1 base from V and 3 bases from J, leaving 13 bases between. In DNA form, the CDR3 reads TGTGCCAGCAGCTTAGGGCCCGGATCTAGCTACAATGAGCAGTTCTTC. Translation gives CASSLGPGSSYNEQFF.

This rearrangement joins TRBV5-1 to TRBJ1-4; D perhaps matches TRBD1 (5 bases). The V gene's germline CDR1 is SGHRS and CDR2 YFSETQ. The CDR3 is 16 amino acids. Trimming took 4 bases from V and 8 from J, leaving 21 bases between them. CDR3: CASSTPYGTSGEKLFF. The DNA of the CDR3 is TGCGCCAGCAGCACGCCGTACGGGACCTCGGGCGAAAAACTGTTTTTT.

This clonotype was counted only a few times. The rearrangement links TRBV4-3 to TRBJ2-1; tentative D call: TRBD1 (5 bases). Germline V gene data show CDR1 as LGHNA and CDR2 as YSLEER. The V end lost 2 bases, the J end lost 6 bases, and 14 bases lay between the germline ends. The CDR3 spans 15 residues. The CDR3 protein is CASSQYHRRGNEQFF. CDR3 nucleotides: TGCGCCAGCAGCCAATACCACAGAAGGGGCAATGAGCAGTTCTTC.

This clonotype was seen a handful of times. The genes are TRBV20-1 and TRBJ2-3, with D possibly TRBD2 on 6 matching bases. Looked up from germline, CDR1 is DFQATT and CDR2 is SNEGSKA (reference sequence). This CDR3 spans 19 amino acids. With 0 bases removed from V and 1 base from J, the gap between germline ends came to 23 bases. CDR3 residues: CSARDPFFRRRDGTDTQYF. In DNA form, the CDR3 reads TGCAGTGCTAGAGATCCCTTTTTCCGGAGGCGGGACGGCACAGATACGCAGTATTTT.

This clonotype was counted at least ten times. The chain carries TRBV19 and TRBJ2-7, with D possibly being TRBD1 (6 bases). This CDR3 has 15 residues. V dropped 4 bases and J dropped 5 bases, with 18 bases sitting between them. Germline-derived CDR1 and CDR2 are LNHDA and SQIVND (reference sequence). CDR3 region: CASSKNWGRWDEQYF. Here the CDR3 DNA reads TGTGCCAGTAGTAAAAACTGGGGGCGATGGGACGAGCAGTACTTC.

The table lists this clonotype with a few counts. The chain is built from TRBV28 and TRBJ1-4; D remains ambiguous. This CDR3 spans 15 amino acids. The V gene lost 5 bases and the J gene lost 8 bases, with 18 bases spanning the gap. Germline V CDR1 and CDR2: MDHEN, SYDVKM. CDR3 nucleotides: TGTGCCAGCAGTGCTGGACCCAAACGGTGGGAAAAACTGTTTTTT. This gives the protein CASSAGPKRWEKLFF.

This sequence joins TRBV19 and TRBJ2-1; 7 positions match TRBD2. Germline V lookup: CDR1 LNHDA, CDR2 SQIVND (reference sequence). This CDR3 spans 15 amino acids. V shed 3 bases, J shed 5 bases, and the junction held 7 bases outside the gene matches. The chain's CDR3 is CASSMAQRGNNEQFF. For the CDR3, the DNA is TGTGCCAGTAGTATGGCCCAGCGGGGAAACAATGAGCAGTTCTTC.